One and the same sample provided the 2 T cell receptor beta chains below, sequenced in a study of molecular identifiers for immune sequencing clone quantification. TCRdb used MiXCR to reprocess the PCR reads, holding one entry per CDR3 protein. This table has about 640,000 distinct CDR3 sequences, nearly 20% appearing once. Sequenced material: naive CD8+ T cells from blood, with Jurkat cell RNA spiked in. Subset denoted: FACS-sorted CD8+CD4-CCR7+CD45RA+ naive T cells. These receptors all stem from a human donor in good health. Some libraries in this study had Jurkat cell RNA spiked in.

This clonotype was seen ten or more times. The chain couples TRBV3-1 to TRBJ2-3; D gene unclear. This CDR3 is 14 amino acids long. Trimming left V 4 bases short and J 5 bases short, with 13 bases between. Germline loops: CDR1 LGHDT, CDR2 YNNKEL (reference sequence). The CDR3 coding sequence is TGTGCCAGCAGCCCGAATGAGATCCTAGATACGCAGTATTTT. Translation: CASSPNEILDTQYF.

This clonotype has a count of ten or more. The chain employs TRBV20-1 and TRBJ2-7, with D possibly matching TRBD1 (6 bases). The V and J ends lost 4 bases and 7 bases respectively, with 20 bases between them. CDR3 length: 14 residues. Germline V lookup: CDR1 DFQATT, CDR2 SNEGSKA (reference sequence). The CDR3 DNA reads TGCAGTGCTACCAGCCGGACAGTATACGAGGAGCAGTACTTC. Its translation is CSATSRTVYEEQYF.